Here is one TCR beta chain with its context. As yet, its antigen is unknown. Sequencing used immunoSEQ multiplex PCR; TCRdb keeps in-frame clones, though not all of them. The repertoire holds some 32,000 clones, with approximately 88% as singletons. Samples were taken several times over chemoradiotherapy. The V gene's germline CDR1 is MDHEN and CDR2 SYDVKM. V shed 11 bases and J 0 bases; nucleotides not matched to a gene: 5. The CDR3 contains 13 residues. The sample originates from a study of chemoradiotherapy in HPV16-positive cancers. Study-level background: Candidate HPV-specific clones and shared TCR motifs came from a couple of HPV16-positive patients.

General study points: The functional HPV-specific definition rests on just two HPV16-positive patients.

This specimen consisted of blood, obtained from a patient who underwent chemoradiotherapy. V is TRBV28 and J is TRBJ2-5; 8 nucleotides align to TRBD1. The source of this sequence is a human donor with HPV-associated anogenital cancer. CDR3 sequence reads: CAPGQAYQETQYF. Written as DNA, the CDR3 is TGTGCCCCGGGACAGGCGTACCAAGAGACCCAGTACTTC.